This T cell receptor (beta chain) appears in the sequencing data of a study of T cell responses to AZD1222 COVID-19 vaccine. Study-level results: Donor demographics were predominantly white British with a female majority; clonal diversity may be underestimated.

Notes on this clone: The antigen remains undetermined.

The CDR3 extends over 12 amino acids. With 2 bases clipped from V and 8 bases from J, the junction kept 2 bases outside the gene matches. Sequencing was performed with immunoSEQ multiplex PCR; in TCRdb, only in-frame clones are kept and a portion is missing. The sample holds some 160,000 clones, 85% to 95% seen once. The clonotype was recovered from an adult in good health. The chain is built from TRBV12-3 or TRBV12-4 and TRBJ1-2, with 7 bases aligning to TRBD1. The material sequenced was peripheral blood, taken on day 0 of AZD1222 vaccination. The CDR3 protein is CASSLRGLGYTF. The CDR3 DNA follows: TGTGCCAGCAGTTTAAGGGGGCTCGGCTACACCTTC.